This entry concerns a single T cell receptor (beta chain). Its antigen is unidentified. These data come from a study of cytomegalovirus exposure and HLA in healthy donors. Both 60 Vbeta primers and 13 Jbeta primers went into the PCR. Using immunoSEQ multiplex PCR, the repertoire was profiled, and TCRdb retains in-frame clones only, with some absent. This table holds about 190,000 clones, around 90% found once. The CDR3 is 14 amino acids. Looked up from germline, CDR1 is SGHRS and CDR2 is YFSETQ. General observations from the study: Among the CMV-associated chains, three were confirmed in vitro as specific for CMV antigens.

The chain joins TRBV5-1 to TRBJ2-5; 9 nucleotides agree with TRBD1. The J call may be faulty, since TRBJ2-7 better matches the DNA end. The TCR comes from a woman under 30 in good health and CMV-seronegative. Input material: PBMCs. The chain's CDR3 is CASSATGGFYEQYF. In DNA, the CDR3 is TGCGCCAGCAGCGCGACAGGGGGATTCTACGAGCAGTACTTC.